A single sample is the source of the 11 T cell receptor beta chains below, sequenced in a study of blood T cell repertoires in COVID-19. Profiled with immunoSEQ multiplex PCR; TCRdb holds only in-frame clones, not every one. In the table there are approximately 200,000 clones, 70% to 90% of which are singletons. The sample taken for sequencing was peripheral blood. These receptor sequences come from a human donor with active or convalescent COVID-19. The donor label of this sample is uncertain.

This clone occurred once. V and J are TRBV3-1 (or the pseudogene TRBV3-2) and TRBJ2-7, with 8 bases matching TRBD1. J gave up 9 bases and V 8 bases, and 9 bases lay outside the gene matches. The CDR3 extends over 12 amino acids. Germline CDR1 and CDR2: LGHDT and YNNKEL (reference sequence). The CDR3, as DNA: TGTGCCAGCGCGGCAGGGGGCTTGGGGCAGTACTTC. This encodes CASAAGGLGQYF.

This sequence joins TRBV10-3 and TRBJ1-2; tentatively, D is TRBD1 (6 bases). CDR1 and CDR2 (germline): ENHRY, SYGVKD. V lost 5 bases to trimming and J lost 2 bases, with 21 bases between them. The CDR3 is made up of 17 amino acids. The CDR3 sequence: CAISSSARGERNYGYTF. CDR3 DNA: TGTGCCATCAGTTCGTCGGCCAGGGGAGAACGAAACTATGGCTACACCTTC.

This clone was seen a handful of times. The chain employs TRBV7-2 and TRBJ2-7; 11 nucleotides line up with TRBD2. Germline V gene lookup returns CDR1 SGHTA and CDR2 FQGNSA. The CDR3 is made up of 17 amino acids. With 5 bases clipped from V and 5 bases from J, the junction kept 14 bases outside the gene matches. The CDR3 DNA sequence: TGTGCCAGCAGCCCTACTCCTCCGGGACTAGCGGTCCACGAGCAGTACTTC. This gives the protein CASSPTPPGLAVHEQYF.

The chain joins TRBV2 to TRBJ1-2, with unresolved D. The CDR3 covers 14 residues. Germline V gene sequence: CDR1 SNHLY, CDR2 FYNNEI. Trimming shortened V by 0 bases and J by 8 bases, and 13 bases separated the two germline ends. The CDR3 coding sequence is TGTGCCAGCAGTGAAGCGCAACATCCCGGGGGCTACACCTTC. As protein: CASSEAQHPGGYTF.

The rearrangement joins TRBV4-3 to TRBJ2-3; D is possibly TRBD2 (5 bases). The CDR3 has 17 amino acids. Trimming stripped 0 bases from V and 2 bases from J, with 15 bases between. Per germline, CDR1 LGHNA and CDR2 YSLEER. CDR3 in amino acids: CASSQDAGRRSTDTQYF. The CDR3 nucleotides are TGCGCCAGCAGCCAAGATGCGGGCCGCCGATCCACAGATACGCAGTATTTT.

V gene TRBV28 combines with J gene TRBJ2-1; D remains ambiguous. V was pared by 2 bases and J by 7 bases, with 6 bases between. This CDR3 is 12 amino acids long. Germline V gene data show CDR1 as MDHEN and CDR2 as SYDVKM. The CDR3 sequence is CASSLVQNEQFF. In nucleotides, the CDR3 is TGTGCCAGCAGTTTAGTGCAGAATGAGCAGTTCTTC.

This clone was seen a handful of times. DNA for the CDR3: TGCGCCAGCAGCTTGGCGGGAGGCCGGGAGACCCAGTACTTC. As protein: CASSLAGGRETQYF. The J gene is TRBJ2-5, the V gene TRBV5-1, with 7 bases identical to TRBD2. The CDR3 is 14 residues long. Germline V lookup: CDR1 SGHRS, CDR2 YFSETQ. V lost 0 bases, J lost 5 bases, and 4 bases stayed unmatched.

This clone came up once. This sample also contains other DNA sequences that code for the same CDR3. The chain is built from TRBV5-1 and TRBJ2-5, with D maybe TRBD2 (7 bases). The CDR3 runs 14 residues. Germline loops: CDR1 SGHRS, CDR2 YFSETQ. V lost 2 bases to trimming and J lost 1 base, with 9 bases between them. The chain's CDR3 is CASSLGGGQETQYF. The CDR3 region has the DNA TGCGCCAGCAGCTTAGGGGGGGGCCAAGAGACCCAGTACTTC.

The chain employs TRBV3-1 (or the pseudogene TRBV3-2) and TRBJ1-6, with unresolved D. The V gene lost 4 bases and the J gene lost 9 bases, with 10 bases spanning the gap. The CDR3 is 13 amino acids. The germline V gene has CDR1 LGHDT and CDR2 YNNKEL (reference sequence). The CDR3 region is CASSLPGSSPLHF. For the CDR3, the DNA is TGTGCCAGCAGCCTTCCGGGTAGTTCACCCCTCCACTTT.

The chain employs TRBV12-3 or TRBV12-4 and TRBJ1-1; maybe TRBD1 (6 bases). CDR3 size: 13 residues. With 6 bases removed from V and 11 bases from J, the gap between germline ends came to 19 bases. The CDR3 spells CASSYPGEGGAFF. In DNA, the CDR3 is TGTGCCAGCAGCTACCCAGGGGAAGGAGGCGCTTTCTTT.

In its sample, this clone ranks as medium-sized. V usage is TRBV21-1 and J usage is TRBJ1-1; the D call TRBD1 from the table was never checked on the DNA. TRBV21-1 is a known pseudogene. This CDR3 spans 11 amino acids. CDR3 sequence (DNA): TGTGCCACCGTGACAGGGCTTGAAGCTTTCTTT. It yields the protein CATVTGLEAFF.